This record concerns one T cell receptor (beta chain) sequence. Its specificity is unknown. The record originates from a study of CD4 T cells in relation to SARS-CoV-2 and coronaviruses. The CDR3 runs to 15 residues. Deletions cut 0 bases from V and 6 bases from J, with 15 bases between. Germline values: CDR1 MNHEY, CDR2 SVGAGI. The table came from immunoSEQ multiplex PCR; TCRdb's copy has only in-frame clones and leaves some out. This table holds around 24,000 clones, 60% to 80% found once. CD4+ T cells from unexposed donors were obtained before the COVID-19 pandemic (2011-2018). After less than 11 days of culture, CD4+ T cells were isolated. As cell numbers allowed, unexposed-donor CD4+ T cells faced SARS-CoV-2 S/N and four cold-coronavirus spikes. Cultures received half-medium IL-2 refreshes on days 3 and 7.

This chain joins TRBV6-5 and TRBJ2-7; D may match TRBD1 or TRBD2 (5 bases each). Sequencing used CD4+ T cells from PBMCs, cultured in vitro. This receptor was taken from a human donor in good health. CDR3 bases: TGTGCCAGCAGTTACTCGAGGGAGACAGTTACCGAGCAGTACTTC. Its protein product is CASSYSRETVTEQYF.